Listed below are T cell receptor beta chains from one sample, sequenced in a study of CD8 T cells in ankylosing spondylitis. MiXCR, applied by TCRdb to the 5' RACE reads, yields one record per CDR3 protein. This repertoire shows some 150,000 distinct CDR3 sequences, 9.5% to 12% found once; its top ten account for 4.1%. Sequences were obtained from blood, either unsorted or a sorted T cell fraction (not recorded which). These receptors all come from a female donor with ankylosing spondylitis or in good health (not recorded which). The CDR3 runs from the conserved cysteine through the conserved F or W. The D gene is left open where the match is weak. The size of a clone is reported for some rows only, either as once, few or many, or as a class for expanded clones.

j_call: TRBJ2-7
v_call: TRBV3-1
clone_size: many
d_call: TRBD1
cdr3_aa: CASSHVTGDEQYF
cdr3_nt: TGTGCCAGCAGCCACGTTACAGGGGACGAGCAGTACTTC

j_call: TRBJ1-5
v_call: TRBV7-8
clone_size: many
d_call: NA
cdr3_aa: CASSSEARGRNQAQHF
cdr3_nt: TGTGCCAGCAGTTCGGAGGCCAGGGGAAGAAATCAGGCCCAGCATTTT

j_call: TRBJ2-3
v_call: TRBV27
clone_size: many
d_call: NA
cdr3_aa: CASSSHGRADTQYF
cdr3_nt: TGTGCCAGCAGTTCTCACGGGCGGGCAGATACGCAGTATTTT

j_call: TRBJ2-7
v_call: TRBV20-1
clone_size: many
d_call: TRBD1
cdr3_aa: CSANNRDRIVREQYF
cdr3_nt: TGCAGTGCTAATAACCGGGACAGGATAGTTCGGGAGCAGTACTTC

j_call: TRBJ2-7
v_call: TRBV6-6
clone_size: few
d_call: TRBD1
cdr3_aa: CASRTDRDYEQYF
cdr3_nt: TGTGCCAGCAGAACGGACAGGGACTACGAGCAGTACTTC

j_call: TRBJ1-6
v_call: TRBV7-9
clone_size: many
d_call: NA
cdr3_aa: CASSSRQNSPLHF
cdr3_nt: TGTGCCAGCAGTTCTAGACAGAATTCACCCCTCCACTTT

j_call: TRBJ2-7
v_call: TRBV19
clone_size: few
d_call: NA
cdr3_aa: CATRDFTYEQYF
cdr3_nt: TGTGCCACCAGGGACTTCACCTACGAGCAGTACTTC

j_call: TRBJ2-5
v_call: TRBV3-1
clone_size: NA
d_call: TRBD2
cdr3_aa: CACCQETSGIGTQYF
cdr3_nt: TGTGCCTGCTGCCAAGAGACTAGCGGGATAGGGACCCAGTACTTC

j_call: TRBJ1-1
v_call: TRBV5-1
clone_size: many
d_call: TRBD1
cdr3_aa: CASSSGTGLEAFF
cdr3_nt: TGCGCCAGCAGCTCGGGGACAGGGCTTGAAGCTTTCTTT

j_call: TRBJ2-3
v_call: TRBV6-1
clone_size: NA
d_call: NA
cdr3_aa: CASSVGDSTDTQYF
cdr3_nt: TGTGCCAGCAGTGTGGGGGATAGCACAGATACGCAGTATTTT

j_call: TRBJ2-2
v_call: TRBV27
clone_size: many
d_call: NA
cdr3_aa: CASGGIGELFF
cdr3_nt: TGTGCCAGCGGAGGTATCGGGGAGCTGTTTTTT

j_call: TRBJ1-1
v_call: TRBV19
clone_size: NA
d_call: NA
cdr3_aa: CASSGRPGNTEAFF
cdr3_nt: TGTGCCAGCTCCGGTAGGCCCGGGAACACTGAAGCTTTCTTT

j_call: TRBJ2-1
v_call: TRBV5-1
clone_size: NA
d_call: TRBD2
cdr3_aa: CASSSSGGTKGNEQFF
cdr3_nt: TGCGCCAGCAGCTCCTCGGGCGGGACTAAGGGAAATGAGCAGTTCTTC

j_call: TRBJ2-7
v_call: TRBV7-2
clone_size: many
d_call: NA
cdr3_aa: CASSSYRAYEQYF
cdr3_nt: TGTGCCAGCAGCTCCTACAGGGCCTACGAGCAGTACTTC

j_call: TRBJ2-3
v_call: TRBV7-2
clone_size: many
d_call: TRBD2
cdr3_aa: CASSLLPGGSDTQYF
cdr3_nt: TGTGCCAGCAGCTTATTGCCGGGAGGGTCAGATACGCAGTATTTT

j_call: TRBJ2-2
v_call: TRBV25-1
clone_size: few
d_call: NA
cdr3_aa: CASSGTWEWTGELFF
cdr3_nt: TGTGCCAGCAGTGGAACATGGGAGTGGACCGGGGAGCTGTTTTTT

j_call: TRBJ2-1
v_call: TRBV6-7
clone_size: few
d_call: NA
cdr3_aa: CASTKSENGSYNEQFF
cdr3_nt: TGTGCCAGCACCAAGTCAGAGAACGGGTCCTACAATGAGCAGTTCTTC

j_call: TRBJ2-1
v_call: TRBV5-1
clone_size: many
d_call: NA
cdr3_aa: CASSFGDYLNEQFF
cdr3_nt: TGCGCCAGCAGCTTTGGAGACTACCTCAATGAGCAGTTCTTC

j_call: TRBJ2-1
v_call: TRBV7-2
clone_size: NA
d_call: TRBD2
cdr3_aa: CASSETSGSFNEQFF
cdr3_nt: TGTGCCAGCAGCGAGACTAGCGGGAGTTTTAATGAGCAGTTCTTC

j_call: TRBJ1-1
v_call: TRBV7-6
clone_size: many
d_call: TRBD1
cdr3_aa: CASSLLDRPDGAFF
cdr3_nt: TGTGCCAGCAGCCTCTTGGACAGGCCCGATGGGGCTTTCTTT

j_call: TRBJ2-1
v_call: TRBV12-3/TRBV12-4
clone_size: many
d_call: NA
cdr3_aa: CASSPRGGLIPNEQFF
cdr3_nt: TGTGCCAGCAGCCCAAGGGGGGGACTAATCCCCAATGAGCAGTTCTTC

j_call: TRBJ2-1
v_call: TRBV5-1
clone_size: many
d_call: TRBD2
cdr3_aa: CASSPNELAGQEWEQFF
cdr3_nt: TGCGCCAGCAGCCCGAATGAACTAGCGGGACAGGAATGGGAGCAGTTCTTC

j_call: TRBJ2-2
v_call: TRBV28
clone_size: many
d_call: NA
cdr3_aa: CASSLFSRMNTGELFF
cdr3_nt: TGTGCCAGCAGTTTATTCTCGCGTATGAACACCGGGGAGCTGTTTTTT

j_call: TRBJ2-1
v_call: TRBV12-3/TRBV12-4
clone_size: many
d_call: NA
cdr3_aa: CASTKSDHYNEQFF
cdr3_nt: TGTGCCAGCACCAAATCGGACCATTACAATGAGCAGTTCTTC

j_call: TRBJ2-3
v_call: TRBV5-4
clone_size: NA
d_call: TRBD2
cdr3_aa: CASSPKREPSTDTQYF
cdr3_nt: TGTGCCAGCAGCCCTAAGCGGGAGCCCAGCACAGATACGCAGTATTTT

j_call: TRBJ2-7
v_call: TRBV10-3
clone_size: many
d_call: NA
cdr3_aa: CAISPTASYEQYF
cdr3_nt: TGTGCCATCAGTCCGACAGCCTCCTACGAGCAGTACTTC

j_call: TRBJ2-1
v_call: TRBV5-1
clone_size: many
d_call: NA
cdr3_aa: CASSLMHEQFF
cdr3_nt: TGCGCCAGCAGCTTGATGCATGAGCAGTTCTTC

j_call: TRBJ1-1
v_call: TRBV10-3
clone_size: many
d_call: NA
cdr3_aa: CAISESKGGWTEAFF
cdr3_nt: TGTGCCATCAGTGAGTCGAAGGGGGGGTGGACTGAAGCTTTCTTT

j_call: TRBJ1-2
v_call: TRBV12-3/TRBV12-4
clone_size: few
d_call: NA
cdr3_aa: CASSREGGLDYGYTF
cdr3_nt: TGTGCCAGCAGCCGCGAAGGGGGTCTGGACTATGGCTACACCTTC

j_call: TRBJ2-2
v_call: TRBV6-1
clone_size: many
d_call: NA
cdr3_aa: CATNSGGNTGELFF
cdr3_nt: TGTGCCACCAACTCCGGGGGTAACACCGGGGAGCTGTTTTTT

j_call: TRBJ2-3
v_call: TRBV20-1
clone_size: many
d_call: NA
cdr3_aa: CSASERLVTDTQYF
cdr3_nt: TGCAGTGCTAGTGAACGACTAGTCACAGATACGCAGTATTTT

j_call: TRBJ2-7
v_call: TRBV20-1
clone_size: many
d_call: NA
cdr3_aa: CSAGRDRTPYEQYF
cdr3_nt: TGCAGTGCTGGGAGGGACAGAACTCCCTACGAGCAGTACTTC

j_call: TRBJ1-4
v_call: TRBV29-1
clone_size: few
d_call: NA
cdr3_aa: CSVGDMAPSGTNEKLFF
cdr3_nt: TGCAGCGTTGGAGATATGGCTCCGTCAGGAACTAATGAAAAACTGTTTTTT

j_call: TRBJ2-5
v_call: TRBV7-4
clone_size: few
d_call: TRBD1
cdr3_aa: CASSWYRGQETQYF
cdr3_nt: TGTGCCAGCAGCTGGTACAGGGGACAGGAGACCCAGTACTTC

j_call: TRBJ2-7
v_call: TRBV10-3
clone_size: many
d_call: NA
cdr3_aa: CAISESSGVWYEQYF
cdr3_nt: TGTGCCATCAGTGAGTCATCGGGGGTATGGTACGAGCAGTACTTC

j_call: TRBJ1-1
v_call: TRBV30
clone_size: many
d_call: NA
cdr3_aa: CASTGAGEAFF
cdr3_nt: TGTGCCTCTACGGGGGCCGGTGAAGCTTTCTTT

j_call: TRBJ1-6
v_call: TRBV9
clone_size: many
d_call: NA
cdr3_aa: CASSAIQGARSPLHF
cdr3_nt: TGTGCCAGCAGCGCGATACAGGGAGCCCGTTCACCCCTCCACTTT

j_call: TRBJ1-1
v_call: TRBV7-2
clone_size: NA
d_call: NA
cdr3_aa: CASSLDRGGGTEAFF
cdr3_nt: TGTGCCAGCAGCTTAGATCGGGGTGGCGGCACTGAAGCTTTCTTT

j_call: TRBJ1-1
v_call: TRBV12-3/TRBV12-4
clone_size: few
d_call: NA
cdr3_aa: CASSLPGRANTEAFF
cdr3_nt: TGTGCCAGCAGCTTACCGGGGAGGGCGAACACTGAAGCTTTCTTT

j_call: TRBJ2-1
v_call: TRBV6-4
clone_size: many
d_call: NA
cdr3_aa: CASSDSKTASYNEQFF
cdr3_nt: TGTGCCAGCAGTGACTCCAAGACTGCTTCCTACAATGAGCAGTTCTTC

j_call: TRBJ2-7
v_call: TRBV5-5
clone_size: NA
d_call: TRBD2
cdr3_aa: CASSHYRTSGKYEQYF
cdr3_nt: TGTGCCAGCAGTCATTATCGGACTAGCGGGAAGTACGAGCAGTACTTC

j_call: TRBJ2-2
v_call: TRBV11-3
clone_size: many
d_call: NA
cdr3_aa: CASSLDGELFF
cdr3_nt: TGTGCCAGCAGCTTAGACGGGGAGCTGTTTTTT

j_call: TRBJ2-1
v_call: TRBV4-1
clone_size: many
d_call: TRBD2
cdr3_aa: CASSTLAGGGNEQFF
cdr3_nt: TGCGCCAGCAGCACTCTAGCGGGAGGAGGCAATGAGCAGTTCTTC

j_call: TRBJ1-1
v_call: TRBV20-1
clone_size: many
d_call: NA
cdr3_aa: CSARDGKNTEAFF
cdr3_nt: TGCAGTGCTAGAGATGGCAAGAACACTGAAGCTTTCTTT

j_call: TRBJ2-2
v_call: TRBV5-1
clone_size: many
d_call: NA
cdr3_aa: CASSPPPAGNTGELFF
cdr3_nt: TGCGCCAGCAGCCCCCCGCCGGCAGGGAACACCGGGGAGCTGTTTTTT

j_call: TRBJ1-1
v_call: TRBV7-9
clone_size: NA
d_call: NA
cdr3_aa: CTSSSRQITEAFF
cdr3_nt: TGTACCAGCAGCTCCCGACAAATCACTGAAGCTTTCTTT

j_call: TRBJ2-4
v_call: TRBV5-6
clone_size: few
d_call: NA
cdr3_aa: CASSLEGTKNIQYF
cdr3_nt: TGTGCCAGCAGCTTGGAGGGGACCAAAAACATTCAGTACTTC

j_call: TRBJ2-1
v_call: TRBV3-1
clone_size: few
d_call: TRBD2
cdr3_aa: CASSQDRLAGVYEQFF
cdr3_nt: TGTGCCAGCAGCCAAGATCGACTAGCGGGAGTCTATGAGCAGTTCTTC

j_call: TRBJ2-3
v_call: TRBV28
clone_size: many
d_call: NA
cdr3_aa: CASSSPQFDTQYF
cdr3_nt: TGTGCCAGCAGTTCCCCTCAGTTCGATACGCAGTATTTT

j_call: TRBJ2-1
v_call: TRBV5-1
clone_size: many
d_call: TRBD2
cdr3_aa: CASSLAASGVNEQFF
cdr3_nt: TGCGCCAGCAGCTTGGCCGCTAGCGGGGTGAATGAGCAGTTCTTC

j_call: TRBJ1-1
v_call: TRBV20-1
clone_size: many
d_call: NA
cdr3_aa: CSPRGQRNTEAFF
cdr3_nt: TGCAGTCCCAGAGGACAGCGAAACACTGAAGCTTTCTTT

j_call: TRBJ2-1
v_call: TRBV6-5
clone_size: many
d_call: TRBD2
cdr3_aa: CASSFTSGVYNEQFF
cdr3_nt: TGTGCCAGCAGTTTTACTAGCGGGGTTTACAATGAGCAGTTCTTC

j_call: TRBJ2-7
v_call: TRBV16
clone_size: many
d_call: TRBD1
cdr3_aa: CASSQGTVYEQYF
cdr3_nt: TGTGCCAGCAGCCAAGGGACAGTCTACGAGCAGTACTTC

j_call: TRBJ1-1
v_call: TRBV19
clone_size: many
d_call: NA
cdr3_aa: CASRETGTSEAFF
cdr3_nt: TGTGCCAGTAGAGAAACCGGGACAAGTGAAGCTTTCTTT